This T cell receptor (beta chain) was retrieved from a study of cytomegalovirus exposure and HLA in healthy donors. Everyone who donated was a healthy bone marrow donor. PCR was performed using 60 Vbeta and 13 Jbeta primers. Profiling relied on immunoSEQ multiplex PCR, and the TCRdb table lists in-frame clones only, not all of them. The sample shows 150,000 to 200,000 clones, about 78% of them seen only once. In germline, CDR1 is MNHEY, CDR2 SMNVEV (reference sequence). Trimming cost V 3 bases and J 5 bases, with 16 bases left between them. This CDR3 comprises 16 residues. As for this clone: The antigen is unknown.

General study results and limits: CMV serostatus alone was available as immune exposure information. Later on, analysis showed that most CMV-associated TCR beta chains appeared to be HLA-restricted.

This chain connects TRBV27 to TRBJ2-2, with a weak D call TRBD2 (7 bases). The source of this sequence is a woman between 45 and 60 years old in good health and CMV-seropositive. Sequencing was performed on PBMCs. Written as DNA, the CDR3 is TGTGCCAGCAGTTTTCCGGGGGGCAGTAGGACCGGGGAGCTGTTTTTT. Translation: CASSFPGGSRTGELFF.